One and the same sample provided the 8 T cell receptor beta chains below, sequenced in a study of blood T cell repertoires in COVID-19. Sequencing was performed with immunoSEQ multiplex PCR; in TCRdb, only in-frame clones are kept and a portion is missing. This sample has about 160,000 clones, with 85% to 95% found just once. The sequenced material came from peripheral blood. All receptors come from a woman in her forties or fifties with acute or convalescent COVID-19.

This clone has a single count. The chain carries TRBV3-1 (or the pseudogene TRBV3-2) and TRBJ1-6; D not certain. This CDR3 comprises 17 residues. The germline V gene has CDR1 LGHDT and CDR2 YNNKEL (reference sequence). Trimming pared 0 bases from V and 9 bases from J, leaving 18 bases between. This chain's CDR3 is CASSQDGRGGLGSPLHF. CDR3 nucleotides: TGTGCCAGCAGCCAAGATGGGCGTGGAGGGTTGGGTTCACCCCTCCACTTT.

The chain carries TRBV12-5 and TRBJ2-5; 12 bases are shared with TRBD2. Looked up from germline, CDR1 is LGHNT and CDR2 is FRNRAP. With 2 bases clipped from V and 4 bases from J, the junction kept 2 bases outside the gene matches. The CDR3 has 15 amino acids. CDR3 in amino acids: CASGLLAGGLETQYF. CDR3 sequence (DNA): TGTGCTAGTGGTTTGCTAGCGGGGGGGCTAGAGACCCAGTACTTC.

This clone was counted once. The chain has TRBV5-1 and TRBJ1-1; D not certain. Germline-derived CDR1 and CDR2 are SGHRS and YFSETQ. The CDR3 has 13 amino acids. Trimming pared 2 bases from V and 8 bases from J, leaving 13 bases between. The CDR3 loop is CASSFGSAREAFF. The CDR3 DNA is TGCGCCAGCAGCTTTGGTTCCGCGAGGGAAGCTTTCTTT. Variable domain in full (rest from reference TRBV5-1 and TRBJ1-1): KAGVTQTPRYLIKTRGQQVTLSCSPISGHRSVSWYQQTPGQGLQFLFEYFSETQRNKGNFPGRFSGRQFSNSRSEMNVSTLELGDSALYLCASSFGSAREAFFGQGTRLTVV.

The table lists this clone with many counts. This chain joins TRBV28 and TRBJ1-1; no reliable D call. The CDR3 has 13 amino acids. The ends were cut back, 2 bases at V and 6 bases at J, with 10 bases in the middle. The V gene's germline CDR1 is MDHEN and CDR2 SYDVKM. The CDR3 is CASSLEVGAEAFF. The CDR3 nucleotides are TGTGCCAGCAGTTTAGAGGTCGGCGCTGAAGCTTTCTTT. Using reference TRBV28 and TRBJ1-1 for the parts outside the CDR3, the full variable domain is DVKVTQSSRYLVKRTGEKVFLECVQDMDHENMFWYRQDPGLGLRLIYFSYDVKMKEKGDIPEGYSVSREKKERFSLILESASTNQTSMYLCASSLEVGAEAFFGQGTRLTVV.

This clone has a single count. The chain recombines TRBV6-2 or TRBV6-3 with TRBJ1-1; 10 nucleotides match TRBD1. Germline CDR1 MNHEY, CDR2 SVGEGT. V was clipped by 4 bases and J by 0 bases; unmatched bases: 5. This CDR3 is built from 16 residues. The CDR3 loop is CASSWGTGDLNTEAFF. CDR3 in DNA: TGTGCCAGCAGTTGGGGGACAGGGGATTTGAACACTGAAGCTTTCTTT.

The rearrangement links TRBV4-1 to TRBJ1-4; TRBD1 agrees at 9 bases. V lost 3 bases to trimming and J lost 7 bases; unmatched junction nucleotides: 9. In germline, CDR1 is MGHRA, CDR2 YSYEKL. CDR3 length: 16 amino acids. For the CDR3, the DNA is TGCGCCAGCAGCCATCGGACAGGGGATGGTGGTGAAAAACTGTTTTTT. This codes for CASSHRTGDGGEKLFF.

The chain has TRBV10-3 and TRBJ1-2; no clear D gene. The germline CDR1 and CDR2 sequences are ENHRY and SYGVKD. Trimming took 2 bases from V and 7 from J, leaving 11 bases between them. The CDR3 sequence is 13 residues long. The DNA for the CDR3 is TGTGCCATCAGTGAGGAGGACTTGGGTGGCTACACCTTC. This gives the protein CAISEEDLGGYTF.

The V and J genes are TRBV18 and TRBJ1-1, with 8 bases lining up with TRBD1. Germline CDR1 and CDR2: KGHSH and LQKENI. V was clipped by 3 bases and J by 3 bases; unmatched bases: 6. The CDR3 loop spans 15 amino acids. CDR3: CASSPRTGLDTEAFF. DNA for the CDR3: TGTGCCAGCTCACCCCGGACAGGGTTGGACACTGAAGCTTTCTTT.